Listed below are T cell receptor beta chains from one sample, sequenced in a study of cytomegalovirus exposure and HLA in healthy donors. The protocol was immunoSEQ multiplex PCR, while the TCRdb copy is restricted to in-frame clones and leaves out a portion. The table records roughly 150,000 clones, approximately 80% of them present only once. The source material was PBMCs. The receptors stem from a woman between 40 and 55 years old in good health and CMV-seronegative. Each CDR3 is given with its conserved first and last residue. D genes are given only for firm matches. Size is omitted from some rows. Given values are once, few, many or a class for expanded clones.

D	V	size	J	CDR3	DNA
-	TRBV6-6	-	TRBJ1-1	CASKLSTEAFF	TGTGCCAGCAAATTATCTACTGAAGCTTTCTTT
TRBD1	TRBV15	-	TRBJ2-3	CATSRARPGQGTDTQYF	TGTGCCACCAGCAGAGCTCGCCCGGGACAGGGTACAGATACGCAGTATTTT
TRBD1	TRBV6-6	-	TRBJ1-5	CARPRDRGRIGPQHF	TGTGCCAGACCTAGGGACAGGGGGCGAATCGGGCCCCAGCATTTT
-	TRBV18	-	TRBJ2-5	CASSSYQETQYF	TGTGCCAGCTCATCGTACCAAGAGACCCAGTACTTC
TRBD2	TRBV7-2	once	TRBJ2-5	CASSLGTSGGPGETQYF	TGTGCCAGCAGCTTAGGGACTAGCGGGGGGCCGGGAGAGACCCAGTACTTC
TRBD1	TRBV5-1	-	TRBJ1-3	CASSLAGGSGGRNTIYF	TGCGCCAGCAGCTTGGCCGGCGGGTCAGGGGGCCGAAACACCATATATTTT
TRBD1	TRBV7-2	-	TRBJ1-1	CASSLPTGTTEAFF	TGTGCCAGCAGCTTACCGACAGGGACCACTGAAGCTTTCTTT
TRBD2	TRBV18	-	TRBJ2-1	CASSFTDIAGSYNEQFF	TGTGCCAGCTCCTTTACTGATATAGCGGGATCGTACAATGAGCAGTTCTTC
-	TRBV5-6	-	TRBJ1-3	CASSSPGGNTIYF	TGTGCCAGCAGCAGCCCGGGAGGAAACACCATATATTTT
-	TRBV7-9	few	TRBJ1-1	CSSSLNSEAFF	TGTTCCAGCAGCTTAAACAGTGAAGCTTTCTTT
-	TRBV19	-	TRBJ2-2	CASSILSSRNTGELFF	TGTGCCAGTAGTATACTGTCTAGCCGGAACACCGGGGAGCTGTTTTTT
TRBD1	TRBV23-1	-	TRBJ1-1	CASDRDRGCGTEAFF	TGCGCCAGCGACCGGGACAGGGGATGTGGCACTGAAGCTTTCTTT
-	TRBV28	-	TRBJ2-5	CASTPRGETQYF	TGTGCCAGCACCCCCAGAGGGGAGACCCAGTACTTC
TRBD1	TRBV6-5	-	TRBJ1-6	CASRGRDRSNSPLHF	TGTGCCAGCAGAGGTCGGGACAGGTCTAATTCACCCCTCCACTTT
-	TRBV11-3	-	TRBJ2-7	CASSLGRASYEQYF	TGTGCCAGCAGCCTAGGACGAGCGTCCTACGAGCAGTACTTC
TRBD1	TRBV10-3	-	TRBJ1-4	CAISETRGENEKLFF	TGTGCCATCAGTGAGACCAGGGGGGAAAATGAAAAACTGTTTTTT
TRBD1	TRBV4-1	-	TRBJ2-3	CASSPRQGLDTDTQYF	TGCGCCAGCAGCCCGCGACAGGGGCTAGACACAGATACGCAGTATTTT
-	TRBV7-2	once	TRBJ2-7	CASSSLGGSEQYF	TGTGCCAGCAGCTCATTAGGGGGATCCGAGCAGTACTTC
-	TRBV9	-	TRBJ2-3	CASSPIDGGTDTQYF	TGTGCCAGCAGCCCCATCGACGGGGGCACAGATACGCAGTATTTT
TRBD1	TRBV11-1	once	TRBJ2-2	CASSSQGARAGELFF	TGTGCCAGCAGCTCCCAGGGGGCAAGGGCCGGGGAGCTGTTTTTT